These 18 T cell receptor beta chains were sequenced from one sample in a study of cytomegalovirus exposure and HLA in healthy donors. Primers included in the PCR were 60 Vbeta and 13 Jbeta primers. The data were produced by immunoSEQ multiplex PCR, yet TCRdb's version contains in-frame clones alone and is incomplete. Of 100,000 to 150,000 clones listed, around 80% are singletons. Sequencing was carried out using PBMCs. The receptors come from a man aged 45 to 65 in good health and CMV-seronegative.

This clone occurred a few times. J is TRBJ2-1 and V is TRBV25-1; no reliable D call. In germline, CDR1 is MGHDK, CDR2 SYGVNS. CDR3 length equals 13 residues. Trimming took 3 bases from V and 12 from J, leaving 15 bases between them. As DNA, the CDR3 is TGTGCCAGCAGTGACCCTATTAGAGATCGGCAGTTCTTC. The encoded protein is CASSDPIRDRQFF.

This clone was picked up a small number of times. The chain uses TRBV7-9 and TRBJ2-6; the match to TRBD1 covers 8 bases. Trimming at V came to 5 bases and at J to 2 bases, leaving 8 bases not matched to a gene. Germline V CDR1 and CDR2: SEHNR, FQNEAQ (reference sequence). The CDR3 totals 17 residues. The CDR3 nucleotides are TGTGCCAGCAGCCCGTCAGGGGGCATCGCTGGGGCCAACGTCCTGACTTTC. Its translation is CASSPSGGIAGANVLTF.

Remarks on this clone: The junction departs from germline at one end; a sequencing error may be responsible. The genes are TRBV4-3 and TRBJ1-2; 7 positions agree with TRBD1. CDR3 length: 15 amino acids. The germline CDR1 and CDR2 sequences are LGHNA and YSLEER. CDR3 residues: CASSRQTGSNYGYTF. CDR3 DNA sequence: TGCGCCAGCAGCCGGCAGACAGGGTCTAATTATGGCTACACCTTC.

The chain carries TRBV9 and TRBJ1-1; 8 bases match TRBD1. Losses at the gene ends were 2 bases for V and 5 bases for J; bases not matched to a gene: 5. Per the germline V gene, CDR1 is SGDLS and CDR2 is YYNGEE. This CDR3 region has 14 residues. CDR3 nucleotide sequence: TGTGCCAGCAGCGTGACAGGGGAGTGGACTGAAGCTTTCTTT. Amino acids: CASSVTGEWTEAFF. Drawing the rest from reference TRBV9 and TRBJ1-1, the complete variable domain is DSGVTQTPKHLITATGQRVTLRCSPRSGDLSVYWYQQSLDQGLQFLIQYYNGEERAKGNILERFSAQQFPDLHSELNLSSLELGDSALYFCASSVTGEWTEAFFGQGTRLTVV.

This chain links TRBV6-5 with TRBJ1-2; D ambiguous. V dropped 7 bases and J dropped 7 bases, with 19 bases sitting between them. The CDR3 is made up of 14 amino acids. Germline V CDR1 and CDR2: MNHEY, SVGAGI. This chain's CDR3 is CASTLGGGVGGYTF. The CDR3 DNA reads TGTGCCAGCACCCTGGGTGGCGGGGTTGGTGGCTACACCTTC.

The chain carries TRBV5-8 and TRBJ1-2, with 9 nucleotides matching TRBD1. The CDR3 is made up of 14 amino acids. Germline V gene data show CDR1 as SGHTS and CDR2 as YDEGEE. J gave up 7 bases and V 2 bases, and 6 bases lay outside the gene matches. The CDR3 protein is CASSLTGGAGGYTF. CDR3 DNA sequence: TGTGCCAGCAGCTTAACAGGGGGCGCAGGTGGCTACACCTTC.

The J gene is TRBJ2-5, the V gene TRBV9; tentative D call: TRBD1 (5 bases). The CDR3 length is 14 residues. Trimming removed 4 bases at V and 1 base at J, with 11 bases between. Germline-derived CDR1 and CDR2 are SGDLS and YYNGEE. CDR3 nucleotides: TGTGCCAGCAGCCATCCGACAGTCCAAGAGACCCAGTACTTC. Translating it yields CASSHPTVQETQYF. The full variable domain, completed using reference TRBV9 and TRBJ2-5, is DSGVTQTPKHLITATGQRVTLRCSPRSGDLSVYWYQQSLDQGLQFLIQYYNGEERAKGNILERFSAQQFPDLHSELNLSSLELGDSALYFCASSHPTVQETQYFGPGTRLLVL.

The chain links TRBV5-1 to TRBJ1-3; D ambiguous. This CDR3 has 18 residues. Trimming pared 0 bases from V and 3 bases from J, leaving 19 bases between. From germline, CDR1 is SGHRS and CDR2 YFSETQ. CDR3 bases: TGCGCCAGCAGCTTGGAGTGGTCAGGCCAAGTCTTTGGAAACACCATATATTTT. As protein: CASSLEWSGQVFGNTIYF.

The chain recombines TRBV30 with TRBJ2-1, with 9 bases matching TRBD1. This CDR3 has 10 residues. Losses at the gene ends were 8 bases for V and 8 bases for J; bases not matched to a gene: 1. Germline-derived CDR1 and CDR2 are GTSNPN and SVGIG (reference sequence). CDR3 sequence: CAGQGYEQFF. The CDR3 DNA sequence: TGTGCCGGACAGGGGTATGAGCAGTTCTTC.

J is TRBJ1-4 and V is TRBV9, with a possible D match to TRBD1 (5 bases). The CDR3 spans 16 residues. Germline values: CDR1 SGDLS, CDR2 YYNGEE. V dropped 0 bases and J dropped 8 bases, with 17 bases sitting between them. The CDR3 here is CASSVALPSQGEKLFF. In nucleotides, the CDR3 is TGTGCCAGCAGCGTAGCTCTACCTTCCCAGGGCGAAAAACTGTTTTTT. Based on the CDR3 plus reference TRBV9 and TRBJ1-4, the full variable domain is DSGVTQTPKHLITATGQRVTLRCSPRSGDLSVYWYQQSLDQGLQFLIQYYNGEERAKGNILERFSAQQFPDLHSELNLSSLELGDSALYFCASSVALPSQGEKLFFGSGTQLSVL.

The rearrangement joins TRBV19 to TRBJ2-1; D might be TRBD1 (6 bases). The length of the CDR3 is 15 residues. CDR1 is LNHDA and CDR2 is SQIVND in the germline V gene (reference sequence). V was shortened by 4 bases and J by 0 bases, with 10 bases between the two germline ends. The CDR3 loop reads CASSNRQVSYNEQFF. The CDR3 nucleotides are TGTGCCAGTAGTAACCGACAGGTCTCCTACAATGAGCAGTTCTTC.

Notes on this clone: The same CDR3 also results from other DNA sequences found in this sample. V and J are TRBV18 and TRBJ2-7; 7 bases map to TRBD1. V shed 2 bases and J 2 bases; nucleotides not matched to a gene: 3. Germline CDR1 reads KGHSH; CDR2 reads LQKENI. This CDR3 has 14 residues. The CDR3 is CASSPSGGTYEQYF. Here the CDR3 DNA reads TGTGCCAGCTCACCATCAGGGGGAACCTACGAGCAGTACTTC.

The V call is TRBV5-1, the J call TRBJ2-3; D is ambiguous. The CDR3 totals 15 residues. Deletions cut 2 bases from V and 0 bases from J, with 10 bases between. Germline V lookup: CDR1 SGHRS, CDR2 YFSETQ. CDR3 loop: CASSFRQISTDTQYF. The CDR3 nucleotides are TGCGCCAGCAGCTTCCGTCAGATTAGCACAGATACGCAGTATTTT.

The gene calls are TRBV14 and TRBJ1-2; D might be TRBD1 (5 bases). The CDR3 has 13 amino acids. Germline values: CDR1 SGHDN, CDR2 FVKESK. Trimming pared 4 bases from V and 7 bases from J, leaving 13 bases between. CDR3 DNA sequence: TGTGCCAGCAGCCCTCCAGGGTTTCTTGGCTACACCTTC. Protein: CASSPPGFLGYTF.

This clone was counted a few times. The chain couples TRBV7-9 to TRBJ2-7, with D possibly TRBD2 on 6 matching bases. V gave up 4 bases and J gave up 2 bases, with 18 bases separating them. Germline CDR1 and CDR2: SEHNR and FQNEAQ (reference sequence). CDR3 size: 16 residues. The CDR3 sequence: CASSSTSGTGTYEQYF. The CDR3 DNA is TGTGCCAGCAGCTCAACCTCCGGGACTGGAACCTACGAGCAGTACTTC.

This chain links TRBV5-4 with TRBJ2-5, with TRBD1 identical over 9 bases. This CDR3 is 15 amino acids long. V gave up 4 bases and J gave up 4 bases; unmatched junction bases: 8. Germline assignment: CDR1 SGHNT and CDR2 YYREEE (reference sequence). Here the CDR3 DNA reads TGTGCCAGCAGCCTACCGACAGGGGGGCTAGAGACCCAGTACTTC. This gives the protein CASSLPTGGLETQYF.

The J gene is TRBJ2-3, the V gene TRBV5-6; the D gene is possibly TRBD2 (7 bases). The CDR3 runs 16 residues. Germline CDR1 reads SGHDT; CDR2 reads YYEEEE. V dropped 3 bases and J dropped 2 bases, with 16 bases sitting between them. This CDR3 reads CASSSAVRGHTDTQYF. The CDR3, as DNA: TGTGCCAGCAGCTCGGCAGTGCGGGGGCACACAGATACGCAGTATTTT.

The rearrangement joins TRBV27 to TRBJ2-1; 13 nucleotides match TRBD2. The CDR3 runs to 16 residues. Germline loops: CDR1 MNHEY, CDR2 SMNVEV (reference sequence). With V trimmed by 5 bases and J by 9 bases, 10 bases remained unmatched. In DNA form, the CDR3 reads TGTGCCAGCAGTCCCCTACTAGCGGGAGGGCCGGGTGAGCAGTTCTTC. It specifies CASSPLLAGGPGEQFF.